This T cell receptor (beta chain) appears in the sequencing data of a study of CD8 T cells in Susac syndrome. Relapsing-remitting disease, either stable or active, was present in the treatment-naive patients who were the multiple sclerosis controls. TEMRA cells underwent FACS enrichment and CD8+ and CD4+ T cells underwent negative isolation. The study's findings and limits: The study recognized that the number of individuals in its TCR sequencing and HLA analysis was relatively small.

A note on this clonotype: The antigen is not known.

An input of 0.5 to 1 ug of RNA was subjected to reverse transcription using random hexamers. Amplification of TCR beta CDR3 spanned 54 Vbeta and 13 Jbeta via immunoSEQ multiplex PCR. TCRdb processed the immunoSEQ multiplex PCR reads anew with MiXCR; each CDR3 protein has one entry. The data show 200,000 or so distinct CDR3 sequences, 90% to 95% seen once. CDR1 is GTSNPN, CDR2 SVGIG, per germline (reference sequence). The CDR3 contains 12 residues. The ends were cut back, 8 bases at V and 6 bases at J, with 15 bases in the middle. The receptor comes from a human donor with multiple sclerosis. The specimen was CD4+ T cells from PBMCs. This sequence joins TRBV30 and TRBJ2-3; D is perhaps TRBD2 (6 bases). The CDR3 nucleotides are TGTGCCGGGGACTCTTGGGGGGATACGCAGTATTTT. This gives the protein CAGDSWGDTQYF.